The 21 T cell receptor beta chains reported below all come from one sample, sequenced in a study of T cell repertoires in cytomegalovirus infection. These TCRs are of unknown antigen specificity. TCRdb ran MiXCR on the reads and lists one entry per CDR3 protein. The profile covers about 920,000 distinct CDR3 sequences, with roughly 30% appearing a single time and over 12% taken by the ten largest. The source material was cultured CD8+ T cells from PBMCs, sampled from culture after CMV antigen stimulation. These receptors all stem from a human donor in good health (CMV status not recorded). Some clones in this sample may be carry-over from other donors' samples.

V is TRBV6-1 and J is TRBJ2-7; D might be TRBD1 or TRBD2, each matching 5 bases. Trimming took off 7 bases at V and 3 bases at J, with 13 bases between the two ends. The CDR3 is 13 residues long. Germline V gives CDR1 MNHNS, CDR2 SASEGT. In DNA, the CDR3 is TGTGCCAGCACTGGATCGAGGGGCTACGAGCAGTACGTC. This encodes CASTGSRGYEQYV.

There are a few counts of this clonotype. The chain uses TRBV7-9 and TRBJ2-3; 9 nucleotides match TRBD2. J lost 2 bases, V lost 5 bases, and 8 bases had no gene match. The CDR3 is 16 amino acids. Germline lookup yields CDR1 SEHNR and CDR2 FQNEAQ (reference sequence). The CDR3, as DNA: TGTGCCAGCAGCCCCCGACTAGCGGATAACACAGATACGCAGTATTTT. Its protein is CASSPRLADNTDTQYF. The variable domain in full, completed from reference TRBV7-9 and TRBJ2-3, reads DTGVSQNPRHKITKRGQNVTFRCDPISEHNRLYWYRQTLGQGPEFLTYFQNEAQLEKSRLLSDRFSAERPKGSFSTLEIQRTEQGDSAMYLCASSPRLADNTDTQYFGPGTRLTVL.

This clonotype was counted a few times. The chain combines TRBV28 with TRBJ2-7; D is tentatively TRBD1 or TRBD2 (5 bases each). Germline V CDR1 and CDR2: MDHEN, SYDVKM. The CDR3 consists of 13 residues. The V end lost 4 bases, the J end lost 5 bases, and 12 bases lay between the germline ends. The CDR3 nucleotides are TGTGCCAGCAGTTCCGGGACGCACAACGAGCAGTACGTC. It is translated as CASSSGTHNEQYV.

V and J are TRBV12-3 or TRBV12-4 and TRBJ1-1, with D tentatively TRBD1 (5 bases). CDR3 length equals 13 residues. The V end was cut by 9 bases, the J end by 1 base, with 12 bases between. The CDR3 DNA reads as TGTGCCAGTTGTCCAGGGCCGAACACTGAAGCTTTCTTT. Protein sequence: CASCPGPNTEAFF.

This clonotype was counted only a few times. As DNA, the CDR3 is TGTGCCAGCAGATCTGGCAAGGGGGGGCCCTACGAGCAGTACTTC. Amino acid sequence: CASRSGKGGPYEQYF. The chain employs TRBV5-5 and TRBJ2-7; possibly TRBD2 for D (7 bases). V was pared by 5 bases and J by 2 bases, with 17 bases between. The germline V gene has CDR1 SGHKS and CDR2 YYEKEE (reference sequence). This CDR3 region has 15 residues.

V usage is TRBV12-3 or TRBV12-4 and J usage is TRBJ1-5; 10 bases match TRBD1. The V gene end was trimmed by 7 bases and the J gene end by 6 bases; junction bases not matched to a gene: 12. This CDR3 comprises 16 residues. The CDR3 here is CASILGGDRGSQPQHF. The CDR3 nucleotides read TGTGCCAGCATCCTGGGTGGGGACAGGGGAAGTCAGCCCCAGCATTTT.

The chain uses TRBV6-5 and TRBJ1-4; 7 nucleotides align to TRBD1. Germline trimming cut 0 bases from V and 3 bases from J; bases unmatched to any gene: 1. The germline gives CDR1 MNHEY, CDR2 SVGAGI. This CDR3 has 15 residues. CDR3 DNA sequence: TGTGCCAGCAGTTACTCGACAGGGCCTAATGAAAAACTGTTTTTT. As protein: CASSYSTGPNEKLFF.

This clonotype has just a few counts. The chain has TRBV19 and TRBJ1-1, with a possible D match to TRBD1 (5 bases). The germline V and J ends were trimmed by 6 bases and 6 bases, with 17 bases remaining between them. CDR3 length: 14 amino acids. Germline CDR1 is LNHDA and CDR2 is SQIVND (reference sequence). The CDR3 coding sequence is TGTGCCAGTAGCCACAGGCGGGGGGACGCTGAAGCTTTCTTT. Its translation is CASSHRRGDAEAFF.

This clonotype was recorded at least ten times. The V and J genes are TRBV7-2 and TRBJ2-7; 9 bases map to TRBD2. Germline V CDR1 and CDR2: SGHTA, FQGNSA. J was trimmed by 7 bases and V by 3 bases; bases with no gene match: 10. This CDR3 is 15 amino acids long. CDR3 residues: CASSFSGGTSREQYF. CDR3 DNA sequence: TGTGCCAGCAGCTTCAGCGGGGGGACCAGTCGGGAGCAGTACTTC.

The chain uses TRBV9 and TRBJ2-6, with D possibly being TRBD1 (6 bases). CDR1 SGDLS and CDR2 YYNGEE come from the germline V gene. Trimming took off 5 bases at V and 1 base at J, with 16 bases between the two ends. The CDR3 consists of 17 residues. DNA of the CDR3: TGTGCCAGCAGGAGACAGGTCGACGATTCTGGGGCCAACGTCCTGACTTTC. Translating it yields CASRRQVDDSGANVLTF.

CDR3 region: CASTPWEPQRNTGELFF. As DNA, the CDR3 is TGTGCCAGCACCCCCTGGGAGCCTCAGCGAAACACCGGGGAGCTGTTTTTT. The chain has TRBV7-6 and TRBJ2-2, with TRBD2 as a possible D gene (5 bases). Germline CDR1 reads SGHVS; CDR2 reads FNYEAQ. The CDR3 totals 17 residues. The ends were cut back, 7 bases at V and 2 bases at J, with 20 bases in the middle. The full variable domain, in which reference TRBV7-6 and TRBJ2-2 provide the parts outside the CDR3, is GAGVSQSPRYKVTKRGQDVALRCDPISGHVSLYWYRQALGQGPEFLTYFNYEAQQDKSGLPNDRFSAERPEGSISTLTIQRTEQRDSAMYRCASTPWEPQRNTGELFFGEGSRLTVL.

This clonotype was detected a few times. This chain connects TRBV5-6 to TRBJ2-5; 7 nucleotides align to TRBD2. CDR1 is SGHDT, CDR2 YYEEEE, per germline. The CDR3 runs 14 residues. V shed 0 bases, J shed 6 bases, and the junction held 5 bases outside the gene matches. CDR3 nucleotides: TGTGCCAGCAGCTTGGGGGGGGGACGGCAGACCCAGTACTTC. This gives the protein CASSLGGGRQTQYF.

V and J are TRBV10-2 and TRBJ2-5; perhaps TRBD2 as D (6 bases). Germline V gene sequence: CDR1 WSHSY, CDR2 SAAADI. V gave up 1 base and J gave up 5 bases, with 11 bases separating them. The CDR3 is made up of 14 amino acids. In nucleotides, the CDR3 is TGCGCCAGCAGTGAGTGGGGGGATATGGAGACCCAGTACTTC. Its translation: CASSEWGDMETQYF.

The chain carries TRBV24-1 and TRBJ2-1; maybe TRBD2 (5 bases). Trimming cost V 3 bases and J 0 bases, with 17 bases left between them. CDR1 and CDR2 from the germline V gene are KGHDR and SFDVKD. This CDR3 is built from 18 residues. CDR3 nucleotide sequence: TGTGCCACCAGTGATCCCCGACGAGCGGTAAGCTCCTACAATGAGCAGTTCTTC. Amino acid sequence: CATSDPRRAVSSYNEQFF.

This clonotype occurred a few times. The V gene is TRBV7-9, the J gene TRBJ1-1; unclear D gene. This CDR3 contains 15 residues. Trimming removed 2 bases from V and 0 bases from J, with 10 bases in between. CDR1 SEHNR and CDR2 FQNEAQ come from the germline V gene (reference sequence). CDR3 in DNA: TGTGCCAGCAGCTTATACCCCCGATTGAACACTGAAGCTTTCTTT. Translation gives CASSLYPRLNTEAFF.

The chain links TRBV19 to TRBJ1-1; 7 positions match TRBD1. Germline CDR1 and CDR2: LNHDA and SQIVND (reference sequence). Trimming took 5 bases from V and 0 from J; bases not matched to a gene: 6. The CDR3 is 15 amino acids. CDR3 DNA: TGTGCCAGTAGTTATACAGGGGACGTGAACACTGAAGCTTTCTTT. It codes for CASSYTGDVNTEAFF.

Only a few counts were recorded for this clonotype. The chain couples TRBV12-3 or TRBV12-4 to TRBJ2-1, with D possibly being TRBD2 (6 bases). The CDR3 totals 15 residues. Trimming shortened V by 2 bases and J by 3 bases, and 11 bases separated the two germline ends. The CDR3 DNA sequence: TGTGCCAGCAGTTTACGCGGGGAGGTCTACAATGAGCAGTTCTTC. Translation: CASSLRGEVYNEQFF.

The chain has TRBV19 and TRBJ1-2; weak D call: TRBD1 (6 bases). V was cut by 1 base and J by 6 bases, with 12 bases left in between. The germline V gene has CDR1 LNHDA and CDR2 SQIVND (reference sequence). This CDR3 spans 14 amino acids. The CDR3 reads CASSIGQARDGYTF. In nucleotides, the CDR3 is TGTGCCAGTAGTATAGGACAGGCAAGAGATGGCTACACCTTC.

This clonotype has only a few counts. This chain connects TRBV6-5 to TRBJ2-3; a weak D match, TRBD1 (5 bases). V lost 0 bases, J lost 2 bases, and 12 bases lay in between. The CDR3 has 16 residues. Germline CDR1 reads MNHEY; CDR2 reads SVGAGI. The CDR3 nucleotides read TGTGCCAGCAGTTACTCGCAGGGAATCTCCACAGATACGCAGTATTTT. The encoded protein is CASSYSQGISTDTQYF.

The chain uses TRBV6-6 and TRBJ2-1; D may match TRBD1 or TRBD2 (5 bases each). The V and J ends lost 11 bases and 8 bases respectively, with 28 bases between them. In germline, CDR1 is MNHNY, CDR2 SVGAGI (reference sequence). The CDR3 runs 16 residues. CDR3: CAASVPQGPPQDEQFF. CDR3 bases: TGTGCCGCCTCTGTGCCCCAGGGACCCCCCCAGGATGAGCAGTTCTTC.

This clonotype was recorded a few times. V is TRBV6-2 or TRBV6-3 and J is TRBJ2-7, with 9 nucleotides matching TRBD2. Unmatched junction bases numbered 6, after V lost 5 bases and J lost 4 bases. From germline, CDR1 is MNHEY and CDR2 SVGEGT. The CDR3 totals 14 residues. CDR3 nucleotides: TGTGCCAGCAGTGAAGGGACTAGCCCTTACGAGCAGTACTTC. Its translation is CASSEGTSPYEQYF.